This T cell receptor (beta chain) was profiled in a study of blood T cell repertoires in COVID-19. Study-wide context: Researchers got acute and convalescent COVID-19 samples from the United States, Italy and Spain.

Per the authors' pipeline: Nucleated cell counts were estimated from reference gene primer amplification. Profiling relied on immunoSEQ multiplex PCR, and the TCRdb table lists in-frame clones only, not all of them. The D gene and trimming were derived from the DNA, and the V and J assignments and clone size from that table. This table has 250,000 to 300,000 clones, roughly nine tenths appearing once. The CDR3 length is 19 residues. The receptor's source is a woman between 40 and 55 years old who had recovered from COVID-19. Sequenced material: peripheral blood. The chain is built from TRBV21-1 and TRBJ2-2; the D segment call TRBD2 is taken from the table without a DNA check. TRBV21-1 is a recognized pseudogene. Here the CDR3 DNA reads TGTGCCAGCAATCCAAGCGGGAGTCGTTGCGGGACTTACACCGGGGAGCTGTTTTTT. This gives the protein CASNPSGSRCGTYTGELFF.